This record looks at one TCR beta chain sequence and its context. Its target antigen remains unknown. No clone much larger than this one lies a single base away; base qualities are absent. From its cysteine to its phenylalanine, the CDR3 spans 15 amino acids. Here the CDR3 DNA is all that survives: 45 bases in frame from base 1. CDR1 and CDR2 were assigned from the germline V gene (reference sequence) as LNHNV and YYDKDF. Relative to germline, V is missing 5 bases and J is missing 10 bases, with 7 bases of the junction outside any gene match. The data were taken from a study of memory CD4+ T cells and cytomegalovirus serostatus (dated by TCRdb to about 2019). Study-level background: The roughly 33 healthy Belgian adults in the cohort included 9 who were CMV seropositive and 24 who were CMV seronegative. The study sequenced CD4+ memory TCRbeta repertoires of a Belgian cohort with known cytomegalovirus serostatus to replicate a published TCR-based CMV serostatus classifier. What the authors observed across the whole study: Unlike the original study, which covered naive and memory CD4+ and CD8+ populations, the Belgian study sequenced only CD4+CD45RO+ memory cells. Among the 160 or so previously reported CMV-associated TCRbeta sequences, over 65 showed up in the CD4+ memory repertoires, with each one found in between one and five individuals. CMV serostatus prediction reached a median bootstrapped AUC of roughly 0.96 with the original framework and 0.91 with a US-trained random forest. The results were read as suggesting that the CMV-associated TCR signature is, for the most part, present in the CD4+ memory repertoire. On the Belgian cohort, the classifier based on the original framework reached a median bootstrapped AUC of roughly 0.94, with a 95% CI of 0.76-1.00.

Single viable CD3+CD4+CD8-CD45RO+ cells were sorted as memory CD4+ T cells on a FACSAria II. CMV serostatus was determined with a Roche Elecsys assay detecting serum IgG against CMV pp150, pp28, p38 and p52. Once the samples were thawed, total CD4+ T cells were enriched through positive selection using CD4 magnetic microbeads. The samples came from a different study that was designed specifically to examine the CD4+ T cell memory repertoire. Peripheral blood mononuclear cells were isolated and cryopreserved according to standard operating procedures, and serum was kept at -80 degrees C. The staining used CD3-PerCP (BW264/56), CD4-APC (RPA-T4), CD45RO-PE (UCHT1) and CD8-Pacific Orange (3B5) antibodies, and Sytox blue was used to exclude non-viable cells. Genomic DNA was extracted from sorted cells with the Quick-DNA Microprep Kit. TCRbeta DNA was amplified with the immunoSEQ hsTCRbeta kit following the manufacturer's protocol. An Illumina MiSeq instrument was used to sequence the TCRbeta libraries. The original pipeline was this. Removing out-of-frame sequences left 2,204,828 distinct TCRbeta sequences, an average of approximately 61,000 per individual. Each individual was scored using the number of some 150 previously reported CMV-associated TCRbeta sequences that the individual carried and the total number of productive distinct TCRbeta sequences. A beta-binomial model was reimplemented in Python, and random forests from scikit-learn, run with default parameters, were trained on data from the US cohort. On the Belgian cohort, classifier performance was reported as the median AUC, along with percentile confidence intervals, across 10,000 bootstrap iterations. TCRdb limited this immuneACCESS table to in-frame rearrangements with V and J called. A share of clones is missing; checked studies link under half to unresolved V genes, and the rest is unexplained. V, J and clone size derive from that table, while D and trimming were established from the DNA sequence. Within this sample are around 84,000 clones, with around 80% of them counted one time only. 0.78% of the sample belongs to the ten largest clones.

The chain is assembled from TRBV15 and TRBJ2-1; 14 bases in the middle match TRBD2. This clonotype originated in an adult in good health and CMV-seronegative. The sequenced sample consisted of memory CD4+ T cells from blood. The CDR3: CATSEGLAGAGEQFF. In nucleotides, the sequence is TGTGCCACCAGCGAGGGACTAGCGGGGGCGGGGGAGCAGTTCTTC.